The source of this T cell receptor beta chain is a study of CD8+CD57+ T cells in acquired aplastic anemia. Overall study results and limits: Between patients and controls, CD8+ Simpson's diversity did not vary significantly.

Concerning this clonotype: What it binds is not known. The junction departs from germline at one end; a sequencing error may be responsible.

Profiling of TCR beta VDJ combinations and CDR3 sequences used genomic DNA as template. TCRdb redid the calling of the reads with MiXCR, one entry per CDR3 protein. The data hold about 270,000 distinct CDR3 sequences, with 82% observed a single time. Patients selected for sequencing had displayed CD8+CD57+ cell expansion by flow cytometry. Every patient presented with severe acquired aplastic anemia. This TCR was recovered from a human donor with aplastic anemia. The sequencing input was sorted CD4+, CD8+, or CD8+CD57+ T cells (not recorded which) from PBMCs.

The CDR3 DNA reads as TGTGCCAACGAGGTAGCGGCGTACCAAGGGACCCTGTACTTC. Translation gives CANEVAAYQGTLYF. This chain joins TRBV9 and TRBJ2-5; TRBD2 might be the D (6 bases). This CDR3 region has 14 residues. CDR1 and CDR2 from the germline V gene are SGDLS and YYNGEE.